The next 4 T cell receptor beta chains were all read from a single sample in a study of control samples from healthy donors and cancer patients. Profiled with immunoSEQ multiplex PCR; TCRdb holds only in-frame clones, not every one. The data show approximately 170,000 clones, just over 90% seen once. The sample consisted of blood. The receptors stem from a young man in good health.

J is TRBJ1-5 and V is TRBV6-5, with D tentatively TRBD1 (6 bases). This CDR3 contains 14 residues. CDR1 is MNHEY and CDR2 is SVGAGI in the germline V gene. V was cut by 5 bases and J by 1 base, with 9 bases left in between. In nucleotides, the CDR3 is TGTGCCAGCAGTCGAGACAGGAGCAATCAGCCCCAGCATTTT. Translating it yields CASSRDRSNQPQHF.

V usage is TRBV10-3 and J usage is TRBJ2-3, with D perhaps assigned TRBD1 or TRBD2 (5 bases each). Germline CDR1 ENHRY, CDR2 SYGVKD. V was pared by 7 bases and J by 6 bases, with 17 bases between. The CDR3 has 14 amino acids. Here the CDR3 reads CAITRDGTTDTQYF. CDR3 sequence (DNA): TGTGCCATCACCCGGGACGGAACCACGGATACGCAGTATTTT.

This chain connects TRBV28 to TRBJ1-2, with unresolved D. CDR1 is MDHEN and CDR2 is SYDVKM in the germline V gene. The CDR3 spans 11 residues. Trimming took off 2 bases at V and 8 bases at J, with 6 bases between the two ends. The CDR3 DNA reads as TGTGCCAGCAGTTTAAAGGTCGGCTACACCTTC. This gives the protein CASSLKVGYTF.

The CDR3: CASRRQGASYNEQFF. CDR3 coding DNA: TGTGCCAGCAGGCGACAGGGGGCGTCCTACAATGAGCAGTTCTTC. The chain recombines TRBV7-9 with TRBJ2-1; 10 nucleotides match TRBD1. J was trimmed by 1 base and V by 6 bases; bases with no gene match: 3. The germline gives CDR1 SEHNR, CDR2 FQNEAQ (reference sequence). The CDR3 is made up of 15 amino acids.